This TCR beta chain was documented in a study of OX40 agonist ivuxolimab in advanced cancers. Notes on the research overall: The costimulatory receptor OX40 (CD134) was targeted by ivuxolimab, a fully human IgG2 agonistic monoclonal antibody. Intravenous ivuxolimab was administered to patients every 2 weeks at six dose levels: 0.01, 0.1, 0.3, 1.5, 3 and 10 mg/kg. Of the approximately 54 dose-escalation patients, hepatocellular carcinoma was present in about 20, melanoma in approximately 15, renal cell carcinoma in 9 and head and neck cancer in 9. In the dose-escalation cohort, 70% to 85% of patients were male, and the mean age was 60 years with a range of about 23 to 79. Prior anti-PD-1, anti-PD-L1 or anti-CTLA-4 therapy was permitted, and checkpoint inhibitors had been received by about two fifths of dose-escalation patients. Three dose-escalation patients achieved partial responses, one with hepatocellular carcinoma and two with cutaneous melanoma. Peripheral TCRbeta sequencing was intended to test whether TCR sequence diversity was altered and clonal T-cell expansion was caused by ivuxolimab. The paper describes the monotherapy dose-escalation part (N ≈ 51 patients) of the phase I trial of ivuxolimab.

The CDR3 covers 15 residues, taking in both the cysteine and the phenylalanine. The DNA shown is the 45-base CDR3, in frame from base 1. After removal of 4 bases from V and 5 bases from J, the junction retains 9 bases not matched to a gene. The germline V gene supplies CDR1 SGDLS and CDR2 YYNGEE. Genomic DNA was extracted from sorted cells for sequencing of the TCRbeta CDR3 region. The immunoSEQ Assay was used for sequencing of TCRbeta CDR3 regions. Held by TCRdb, this immuneACCESS table contains in-frame sequences only and omits some clones. Under half of the omission traces to an unresolved V gene where checked; the cause of the rest is unknown. The sample table lists some 74,000 clones, roughly 90% of them with a count of one. Clones ranked in the top ten supply approximately 1% of the sample. What the work shows at the level of the full study, not this receptor alone: After ivuxolimab, more expanded clones were found on average in CD8+ T cells than in CD4+ T cells. Antigen specificity was not determined for the clonally expanded peripheral T cells. In partial responders in the 0.1-3.0 mg/kg groups, normalized peripheral clonal expansion was found to be among the lowest, especially among CD8+ T cells. At doses from 0.1 to 3.0 mg/kg, clonal expansion was seen in both CD4+ and CD8+ blood T cells between baseline and week 6. Low levels of normalized T-cell clonal expansion were also shown by some nonresponding patients.

Concerning this clone: It lacks a known antigen. Within one base of it there is no much larger clone, and no base qualities were kept.

Patients with autoimmune disease history or receiving systemic immunosuppression were excluded from the trial. Peripheral blood for TCR sequencing was collected from all dose cohorts at baseline, on cycle 4 day 1, and on cycle 7 day 1. The samples were taken from a phase I, first-in-human, multicenter, open-label dose-escalation trial of ivuxolimab. Adults with locally advanced or metastatic melanoma, renal cell, hepatocellular, or head and neck squamous cell carcinoma were enrolled in the trial. Before TCR sequencing, CD4+ T cells and CD8+ T cells from peripheral blood were sorted into separate populations.

This clonotype originated in an adult with an advanced solid tumor such as melanoma, head and neck, liver or kidney cancer. The starting material was CD4+ or CD8+ T cells sorted from blood, obtained in a trial of the OX40 agonist ivuxolimab. The rearrangement combines TRBV9 with TRBJ2-5; a stretch of 9 junction bases matches TRBD1. DNA sequence: TGTGCCAGCAGCCCCGGACAGGGGATCAGGGAGACCCAGTACTTC. Its translation reads: CASSPGQGIRETQYF.